These 23 T cell receptor beta chains were sequenced from one sample in a study of T-cell memory formation after mild COVID-19. One entry per CDR3 protein results from TCRdb running MiXCR on the 5' RACE reads. The sample contains about 100,000 distinct CDR3 sequences, roughly a sixth of which appear only once. The sequenced sample consisted of PBMCs or a T cell subset sorted from them (not recorded which). Receptors were obtained from a man between 18 and 35 years old who had mild COVID-19 (a few samples of this study predate the infection). Cell type and time point are not known.

This chain uses TRBV11-2 with TRBJ2-7; possible D gene TRBD1, 8 bases. Per the germline V gene, CDR1 is SGHAT and CDR2 is FQNNGV. CDR3 length equals 17 residues. The ends were cut back, 2 bases at V and 2 bases at J, with 19 bases in the middle. CDR3 protein: CASSLKWGGQATYEQYF. The CDR3 DNA reads TGTGCCAGCAGCTTAAAATGGGGGGGACAGGCGACCTACGAGCAGTACTTC.

This sequence joins TRBV5-4 and TRBJ2-5; D unclear. V dropped 0 bases and J dropped 2 bases, with 5 bases sitting between them. Germline CDR1 is SGHNT and CDR2 is YYREEE (reference sequence). This CDR3 spans 13 amino acids. CDR3 in amino acids: CASSLVEQETQYF. For the CDR3, the DNA is TGTGCCAGCAGCTTGGTGGAACAAGAGACCCAGTACTTC.

In its sample, this clonotype was seen many times. This chain joins TRBV6-5 and TRBJ1-3, with D hard to call. The CDR3 runs 13 residues. Trimming cost V 5 bases and J 3 bases, with 8 bases left between them. In germline, CDR1 is MNHEY, CDR2 SVGAGI. The CDR3: CASSPEVGNTIYF. The DNA for the CDR3 is TGTGCCAGCAGTCCAGAAGTTGGAAACACCATATATTTT.

The chain recombines TRBV5-1 with TRBJ2-1; 12 bases align to TRBD2. Germline V lookup: CDR1 SGHRS, CDR2 YFSETQ. The CDR3 runs to 16 residues. Trimming cost V 4 bases and J 9 bases; bases outside gene matches: 11. As DNA, the CDR3 is TGCGCCAGCAGCGCAAACCCTAGCGGGGGGGCCGCTGAGCAGTTCTTC. Translated: CASSANPSGGAAEQFF. The full variable domain, with the rest looked up from reference TRBV5-1 and TRBJ2-1, is KAGVTQTPRYLIKTRGQQVTLSCSPISGHRSVSWYQQTPGQGLQFLFEYFSETQRNKGNFPGRFSGRQFSNSRSEMNVSTLELGDSALYLCASSANPSGGAAEQFFGPGTRLTVL.

The chain joins TRBV4-3 to TRBJ2-3; D may be TRBD2 (6 bases). The CDR3 extends over 16 amino acids. CDR1 and CDR2 from the germline V gene are LGHNA and YSLEER. V gave up 5 bases and J gave up 0 bases, with 15 bases separating them. For the CDR3, the DNA is TGCGCCAGCAGCGAGGCCCTTGGGACTAGCACAGATACGCAGTATTTT. It yields the protein CASSEALGTSTDTQYF.

The chain combines TRBV12-3 or TRBV12-4 with TRBJ1-1, with no clear D. Trimming removed 5 bases at V and 3 bases at J, with 16 bases between. There are 15 residues in the CDR3. The CDR3 DNA is TGTGCCAGCAGTCGGACGGGTCTTCTGGACACTGAAGCTTTCTTT. Its translation: CASSRTGLLDTEAFF.

The rearrangement links TRBV5-1 to TRBJ1-2; possible D gene TRBD1, 6 bases. With 0 bases removed from V and 8 bases from J, the gap between germline ends came to 14 bases. CDR3 length equals 14 residues. Looked up from germline, CDR1 is SGHRS and CDR2 is YFSETQ. The CDR3 nucleotides are TGCGCCAGCAGCTTGGATTCGGGGGCTGTGGGCTACACCTTC. Translating it yields CASSLDSGAVGYTF.

The chain is built from TRBV7-2 and TRBJ1-6; 7 bases are shared with TRBD1. Germline V gene sequence: CDR1 SGHTA, CDR2 FQGNSA. Trimming removed 6 bases from V and 9 bases from J; junction bases left unmatched: 5. The CDR3 contains 13 residues. CDR3: CASRNRGRSPLHF. The CDR3 bases are TGTGCCAGCAGAAACAGGGGTCGTTCACCCCTCCACTTT.

The V and J genes are TRBV9 and TRBJ2-2; D is unresolved. This CDR3 comprises 12 residues. Germline V gives CDR1 SGDLS, CDR2 YYNGEE. V was clipped by 3 bases and J by 9 bases, with 9 bases between them. CDR3 in DNA: TGTGCCAGCAGCGCTAGTTTAAGGGAGCTGTTTTTT. This codes for CASSASLRELFF.

This clonotype was counted a few times. The chain employs TRBV2 and TRBJ2-7; a weak D match, TRBD1 (5 bases). The V gene lost 3 bases and the J gene lost 0 bases, with 9 bases spanning the gap. CDR1 is SNHLY and CDR2 is FYNNEI in the germline V gene. The length of the CDR3 is 14 residues. The CDR3 coding sequence is TGTGCCAGCAGTGAGGCAGGGCACTCCTACGAGCAGTACTTC. Translated, it gives CASSEAGHSYEQYF.

V gene TRBV9 combines with J gene TRBJ2-3; 7 bases agree with TRBD2. The J segment lost 3 bases and the V segment lost 4 bases, leaving 8 bases of the junction unmatched. This CDR3 is 15 amino acids long. CDR1 is SGDLS and CDR2 is YYNGEE in the germline V gene. CDR3 protein: CASSTISGSTDTQYF. The CDR3 nucleotides read TGTGCCAGCAGCACAATTAGCGGGTCGACAGATACGCAGTATTTT.

A few counts support this clonotype. The J gene is TRBJ2-1, the V gene TRBV7-2; tentative D call: TRBD1 (5 bases). There are 16 residues in the CDR3. The germline CDR1 and CDR2 sequences are SGHTA and FQGNSA. The ends were cut back, 3 bases at V and 4 bases at J, with 16 bases in the middle. DNA for the CDR3: TGTGCCAGCAGCTTTTCAGGGCCCACCGTTTACAATGAGCAGTTCTTC. Its translation: CASSFSGPTVYNEQFF.

The chain is built from TRBV9 and TRBJ1-5; 8 bases map to TRBD1. V lost 2 bases to trimming and J lost 5 bases; unmatched junction nucleotides: 3. Germline loops: CDR1 SGDLS, CDR2 YYNGEE. The CDR3 sequence is 14 residues long. The CDR3 protein is CASSVTGVDQPQHF. CDR3 sequence (DNA): TGTGCCAGCAGCGTGACAGGGGTAGATCAGCCCCAGCATTTT. Looking up the rest from reference TRBV9 and TRBJ1-5 gives the full variable domain: DSGVTQTPKHLITATGQRVTLRCSPRSGDLSVYWYQQSLDQGLQFLIQYYNGEERAKGNILERFSAQQFPDLHSELNLSSLELGDSALYFCASSVTGVDQPQHFGDGTRLSIL.

The chain combines TRBV5-1 with TRBJ2-2; D possibly uses TRBD1 or TRBD2 (5 bases each). Trimming stripped 4 bases from V and 7 bases from J, with 17 bases between. The CDR3 loop spans 15 amino acids. Germline V gene data show CDR1 as SGHRS and CDR2 as YFSETQ. The CDR3 DNA is TGCGCCAGCAGCCGGGACCTATTAGTTGGCGGGGAGCTGTTTTTT. Translating it yields CASSRDLLVGGELFF.

The V and J genes are TRBV29-1 and TRBJ2-2; D unresolved. Germline CDR1 is SQVTM and CDR2 is ANQGSEA. The CDR3 runs 14 residues. Trimming took off 1 base at V and 5 bases at J, with 11 bases between the two ends. The CDR3: CSVEGRPSTGELFF. CDR3 in DNA: TGCAGCGTTGAAGGACGTCCATCGACCGGGGAGCTGTTTTTT.

The chain employs TRBV4-3 and TRBJ2-5; 10 bases match TRBD2. The trim removed 0 bases at V and 4 bases at J, leaving 8 bases unmatched. CDR1 is LGHNA and CDR2 is YSLEER in the germline V gene. The CDR3 length is 17 residues. In DNA form, the CDR3 reads TGCGCCAGCAGCCAAGATTGGGAAGCGGGGGGGCCAGAGACCCAGTACTTC. Its protein is CASSQDWEAGGPETQYF.

This clonotype came up many times. One junction end does not reproduce the germline sequence, and a read error may be involved. J is TRBJ2-1 and V is TRBV7-9; perhaps TRBD2 as D (5 bases). Germline lookup yields CDR1 SEHNR and CDR2 FQNEAQ (reference sequence). The CDR3 contains 11 residues. The CDR3 loop is CASSLDSSPVF. DNA of the CDR3: TGTGCCAGCAGCTTAGATTCTAGCCCAGTCTTC.

This clonotype was seen a single time. V gene TRBV11-2 combines with J gene TRBJ1-2; tentatively, D is TRBD1 (6 bases). The germline V and J ends were trimmed by 4 bases and 1 base, with 16 bases remaining between them. Looked up from germline, CDR1 is SGHAT and CDR2 is FQNNGV. This CDR3 is built from 16 residues. This chain's CDR3 is CASSWAHAGDNYGYTF. The CDR3 region has the DNA TGTGCCAGCAGCTGGGCTCATGCAGGGGATAACTATGGCTACACCTTC.

J is TRBJ1-3 and V is TRBV5-5; D might be TRBD1 (6 bases). The germline V and J ends were trimmed by 0 bases and 4 bases, with 11 bases remaining between them. The CDR3 has 15 amino acids. CDR1 is SGHKS, CDR2 YYEKEE, per germline (reference sequence). In nucleotides, the CDR3 is TGTGCCAGCAGCTTGGGGGACACCATCGGAAACACCATATATTTT. This gives the protein CASSLGDTIGNTIYF.

The rearrangement joins TRBV12-3 or TRBV12-4 to TRBJ2-3; D gene ambiguous. The CDR3 runs to 12 residues. With 3 bases removed from V and 6 bases from J, the gap between germline ends came to 7 bases. The CDR3 reads CASSFDRDTQYF. Here the CDR3 DNA reads TGTGCCAGCAGTTTTGACCGGGATACGCAGTATTTT.

This clonotype was counted between two and nine times. This chain joins TRBV7-9 and TRBJ2-3; weak D call: TRBD2 (6 bases). CDR1 and CDR2 (germline): SEHNR, FQNEAQ (reference sequence). The CDR3 has 13 amino acids. The V gene lost 5 bases and the J gene lost 3 bases, with 9 bases spanning the gap. This CDR3 is CASSRLETDTQYF. In DNA, the CDR3 is TGTGCCAGCAGCCGACTAGAAACAGATACGCAGTATTTT.

There are a few counts of this clonotype. The V gene is TRBV25-1, the J gene TRBJ2-2; weak D call: TRBD1 (6 bases). Per germline, CDR1 MGHDK and CDR2 SYGVNS. Trimming took 5 bases from V and 5 from J, leaving 15 bases between them. The CDR3 sequence is 15 residues long. In DNA, the CDR3 is TGTGCCAGCAGTCTCTCAGGGGTAGGAACCGGGGAGCTGTTTTTT. Amino acid sequence: CASSLSGVGTGELFF.

CDR3 loop: CASSQESSRAEAFF. The CDR3 nucleotides read TGTGCCAGCAGCCAAGAAAGTTCGCGGGCCGAAGCTTTCTTT. This rearrangement joins TRBV3-1 to TRBJ1-1; D is unclear. The CDR3 covers 14 residues. Germline CDR1 is LGHDT and CDR2 is YNNKEL (reference sequence). Deletions cut 0 bases from V and 8 bases from J, with 13 bases between.